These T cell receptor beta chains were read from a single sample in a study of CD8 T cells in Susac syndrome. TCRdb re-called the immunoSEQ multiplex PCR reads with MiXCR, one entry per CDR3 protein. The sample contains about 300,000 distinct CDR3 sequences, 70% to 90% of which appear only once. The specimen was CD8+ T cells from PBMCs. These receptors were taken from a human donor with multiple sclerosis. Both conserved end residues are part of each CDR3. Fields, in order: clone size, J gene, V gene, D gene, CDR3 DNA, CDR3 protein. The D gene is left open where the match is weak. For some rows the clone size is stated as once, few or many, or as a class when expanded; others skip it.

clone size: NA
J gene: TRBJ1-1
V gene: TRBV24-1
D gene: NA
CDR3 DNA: TGTGCCACCAGTGACGCGGGACCGAACACTGAAGCTTTCTTT
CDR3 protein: CATSDAGPNTEAFF

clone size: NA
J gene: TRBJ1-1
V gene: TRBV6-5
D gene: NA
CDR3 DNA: TGTGCCAGCAGAAGGGAAAGTCGCACTGAAGCTTTCTTT
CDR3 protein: CASRRESRTEAFF

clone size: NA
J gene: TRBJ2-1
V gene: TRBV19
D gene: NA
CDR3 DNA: TGTGCCAGTAGTGTCTCCAGCGGGTACAATGAGCAGTTCTTC
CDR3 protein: CASSVSSGYNEQFF

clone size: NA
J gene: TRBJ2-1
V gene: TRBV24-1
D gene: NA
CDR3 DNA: TGTGCCACCAGTGATTTGCCGTACAATGAGCAGTTCTTC
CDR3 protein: CATSDLPYNEQFF

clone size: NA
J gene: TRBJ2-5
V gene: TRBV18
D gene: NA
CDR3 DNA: TGTGCCAGCTCACCAGGAGATGGGGAGACCCAGTACTTC
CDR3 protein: CASSPGDGETQYF

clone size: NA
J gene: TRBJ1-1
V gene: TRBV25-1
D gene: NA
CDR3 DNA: TGTGCCAGCAGTGCCCTGAACACTGAAGCTTTCTTT
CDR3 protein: CASSALNTEAFF

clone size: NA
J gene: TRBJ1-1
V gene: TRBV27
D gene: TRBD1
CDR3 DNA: TGTGCCAGCAGTCCAGGACAGGGCGCAGGAGCTTTCTTT
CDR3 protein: CASSPGQGAGAFF

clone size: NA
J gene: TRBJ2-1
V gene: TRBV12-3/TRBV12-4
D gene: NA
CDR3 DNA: TGTGCCAGCAGTTTACGGTCGGGTCGGCTCAGCTCCTACAATGAGCAGTTCTTC
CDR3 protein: CASSLRSGRLSSYNEQFF

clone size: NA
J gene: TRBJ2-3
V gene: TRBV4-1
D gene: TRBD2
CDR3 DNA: TGCGCCAGCAGCTCTAGCGGTTCTCTAACAGATACGCAGTATTTT
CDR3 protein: CASSSSGSLTDTQYF

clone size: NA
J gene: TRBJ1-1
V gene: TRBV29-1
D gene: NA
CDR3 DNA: TGCAGCGTTGACGACATGAACACTGAAGCTTTCTTT
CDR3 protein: CSVDDMNTEAFF

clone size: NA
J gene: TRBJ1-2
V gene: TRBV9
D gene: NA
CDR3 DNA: TGTGCCAGCAGCCCTTCTAAGGGCACGAATGGCTACACCTTC
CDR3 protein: CASSPSKGTNGYTF

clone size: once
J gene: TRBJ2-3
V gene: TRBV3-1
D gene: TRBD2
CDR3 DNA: TGTGCCAGCAGCCCCACAGCGGGAGGGTGGGCAGATACGCAGTATTTT
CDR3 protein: CASSPTAGGWADTQYF

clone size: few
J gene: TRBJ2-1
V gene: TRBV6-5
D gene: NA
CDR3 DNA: TGTGCCAGCAGTTTTGATAGGGGATCCTACAATGAGCAGTTCTTC
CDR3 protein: CASSFDRGSYNEQFF

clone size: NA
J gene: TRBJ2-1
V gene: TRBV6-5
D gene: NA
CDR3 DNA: TGTGCCAGCAGGCTCCGGGACTCCAGACCCGATGAGCAGTTCTTC
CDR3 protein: CASRLRDSRPDEQFF

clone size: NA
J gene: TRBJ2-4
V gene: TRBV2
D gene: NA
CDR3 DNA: TGTGCCAGCAGTGATGGGGGTTTGGACATTCAGTACTTC
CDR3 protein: CASSDGGLDIQYF

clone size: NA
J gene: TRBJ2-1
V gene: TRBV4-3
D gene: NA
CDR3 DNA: TGCGCCAGCAGCCGACCCGGACCGGAGCAGTTCTTC
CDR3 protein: CASSRPGPEQFF

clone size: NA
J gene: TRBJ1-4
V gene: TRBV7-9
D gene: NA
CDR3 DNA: TGTGCCAGCAGCCCCCCCCGAAGCGGAGGAAAACTGTTTTTT
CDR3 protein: CASSPPRSGGKLFF

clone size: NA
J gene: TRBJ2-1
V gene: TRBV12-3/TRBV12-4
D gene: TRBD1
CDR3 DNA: TGTGCCAGCAGTTTATCGGGGACAGGGCACAATGAGCAGTTCTTC
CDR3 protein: CASSLSGTGHNEQFF

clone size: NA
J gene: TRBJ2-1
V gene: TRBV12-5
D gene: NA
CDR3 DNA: TGTGCTAGTGGTAATTCGGAGGGCCTGGTTAATGAGCAGTTCTTC
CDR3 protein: CASGNSEGLVNEQFF

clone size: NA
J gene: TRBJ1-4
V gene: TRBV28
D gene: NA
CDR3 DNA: TGTGCCGCACGAGCTGGGAGGAGGGAAAAACTGTTTTTT
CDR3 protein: CAARAGRREKLFF

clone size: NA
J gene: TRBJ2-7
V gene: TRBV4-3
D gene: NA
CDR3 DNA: TGCGCCAGCAGCCAAGCGGGGGACTCCTCCTACGAGCAGTACTTC
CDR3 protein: CASSQAGDSSYEQYF

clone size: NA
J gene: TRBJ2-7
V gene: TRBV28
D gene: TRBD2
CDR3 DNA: TGTGCCAGCAGTTTGATAGCGGGAGGGCCAGTATCCTACGAGCAGTACTTC
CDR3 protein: CASSLIAGGPVSYEQYF

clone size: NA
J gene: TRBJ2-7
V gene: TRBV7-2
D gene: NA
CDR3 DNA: TGTGCCAGCAGCTCCGGGGGACTCGAGCAGTACTTC
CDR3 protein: CASSSGGLEQYF

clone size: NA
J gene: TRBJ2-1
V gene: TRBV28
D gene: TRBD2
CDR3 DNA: TGTGCCAGCAGTTTAGGGGGGCGGGGACTAGCGGGCCCTGGGGATGAGCAGTTCTTC
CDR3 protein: CASSLGGRGLAGPGDEQFF

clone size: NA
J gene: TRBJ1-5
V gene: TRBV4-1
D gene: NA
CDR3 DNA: TGCGCCAGCAGCCAAGGAACGGCAGGGTGGGATCAGCCCCAGCATTTT
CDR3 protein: CASSQGTAGWDQPQHF

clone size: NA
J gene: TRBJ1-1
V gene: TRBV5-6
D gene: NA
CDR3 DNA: TGTGCCAGCAGTACCCCCGGTCCGGTGGGCACTGAAGCTTTCTTT
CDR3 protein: CASSTPGPVGTEAFF

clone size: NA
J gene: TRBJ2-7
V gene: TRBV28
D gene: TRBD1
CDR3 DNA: TGTGCCAGCCGGGACAGGGTGGCTTACGAGCAGTACTTC
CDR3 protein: CASRDRVAYEQYF

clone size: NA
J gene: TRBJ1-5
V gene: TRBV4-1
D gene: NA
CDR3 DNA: TGCGCCAGCAGCCAAACCAGGGTGAGCAATCAGCCCCAGCATTTT
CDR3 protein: CASSQTRVSNQPQHF